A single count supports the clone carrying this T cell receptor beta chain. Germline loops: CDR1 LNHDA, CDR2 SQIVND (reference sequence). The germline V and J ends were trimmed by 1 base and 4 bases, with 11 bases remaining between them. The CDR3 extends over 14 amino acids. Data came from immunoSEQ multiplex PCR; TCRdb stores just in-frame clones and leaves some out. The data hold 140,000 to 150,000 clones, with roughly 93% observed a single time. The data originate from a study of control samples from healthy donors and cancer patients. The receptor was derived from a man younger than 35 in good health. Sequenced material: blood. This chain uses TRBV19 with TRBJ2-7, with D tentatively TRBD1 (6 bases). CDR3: CASSIGPGAYEQYF. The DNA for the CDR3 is TGTGCCAGTAGTATAGGACCAGGGGCGTACGAGCAGTACTTC.